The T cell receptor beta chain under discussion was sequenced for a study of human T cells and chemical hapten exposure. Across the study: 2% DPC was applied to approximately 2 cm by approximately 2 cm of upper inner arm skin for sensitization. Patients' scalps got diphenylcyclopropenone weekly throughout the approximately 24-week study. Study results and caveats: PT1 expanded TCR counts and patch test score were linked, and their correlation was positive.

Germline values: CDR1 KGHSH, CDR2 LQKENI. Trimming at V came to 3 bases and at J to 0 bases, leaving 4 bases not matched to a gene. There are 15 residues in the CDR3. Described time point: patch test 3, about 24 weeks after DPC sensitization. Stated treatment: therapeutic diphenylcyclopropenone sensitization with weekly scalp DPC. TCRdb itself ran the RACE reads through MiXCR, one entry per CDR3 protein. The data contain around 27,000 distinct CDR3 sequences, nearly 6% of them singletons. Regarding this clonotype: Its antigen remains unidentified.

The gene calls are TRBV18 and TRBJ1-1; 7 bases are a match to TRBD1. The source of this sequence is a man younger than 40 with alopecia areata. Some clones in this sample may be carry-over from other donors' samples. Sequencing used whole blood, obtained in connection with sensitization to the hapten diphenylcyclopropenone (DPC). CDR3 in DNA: TGTGCCAGCTCACCCTCCGGGACAGTGAACACTGAAGCTTTCTTT. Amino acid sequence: CASSPSGTVNTEAFF.